A selection of T cell receptor beta chains follows, all from one sample in a study of spatial heterogeneity in lung cancer. TCRdb re-analysed the 5' RACE reads in MiXCR, keeping a single row per CDR3 protein. The sample comprises fewer than 5,500 distinct CDR3 sequences, 3.5% to 5% of which are singletons, and around 12% rests with the top ten. The source was normal lung tissue next to the tumor, collected at surgery. The source of these receptors is a male donor with early-stage non-small cell lung cancer. CDR3s leave out the opening cysteine and the closing phenylalanine or tryptophan. Not every row has a clone size; where given, it reads once, few, many or a size class.

clone_size,v_call,cdr3_aa
many,TRBV5-6,ASSLVQGNSPLH
many,TRBV15,ATSSGAAENTGELF
medium-sized,TRBV2,ASSGDRDRGYNEQF
few,TRBV19,ASSLPPRDTQY
NA,TRBV11-1,DRRLRNRENKGEMF
medium-sized,TRBV27,ASSVNSNQPQH
many,TRBV20-1,SAQPEDEQY
NA,TRBV29-1,SVERAGELF
many,TRBV12-3/TRBV12-4,ASTSSGERAVRYT
many,TRBV3-1,ASSGQHYGYT
many,TRBV20-1,SARDVPNEKLF
many,TRBV7-9,ASSQTTGGSTDTQY
few,TRBV4-1,ASSLSPSGGYNEQF
NA,TRBV3-1,ASSPYREKNTIY
many,TRBV7-9,ASSLVGAGSPLH
medium-sized,TRBV2,ASSDWLTGELF
medium-sized,TRBV12-3/TRBV12-4,ASRNRNTEAF
NA,TRBV27,ASSLRDFGGGPDTQY
medium-sized,TRBV7-8,ASSLADASRH
many,TRBV14,ASSQGAKNTEAF
many,TRBV20-1,SATSGGLPNEQF
medium-sized,TRBV4-1,ASSQEDSQPPGANVLT
medium-sized,TRBV14,ASSQDLGMMETQY
medium-sized,TRBV9,ASSPNGQATNEKLF
many,TRBV3-1,ASSEGGSSPLH
many,TRBV6-5,ASSLDPGLDRNEQF
few,TRBV7-8,ASRPGTGTYEQY
medium-sized,TRBV3-1,ASSQASGLYPLNEQF
few,TRBV29-1,SVRTGGVTEAF
many,TRBV5-6,ASSFGWGAYNEQF
medium-sized,TRBV30,AWTTRTSEAF
medium-sized,TRBV12-3/TRBV12-4,ASSLGHTKNIQY
medium-sized,TRBV7-2,ASSSTSGGREQF
medium-sized,TRBV11-2,ASSLWDRERGSPLH
medium-sized,TRBV4-1,ASSHFGTMGHGEQF
medium-sized,TRBV20-1,SAREGVGVRGNQPQH